The 3 T cell receptor beta chains presented below share a single source sample, sequenced in a study of blood T cell repertoires in COVID-19. Produced via immunoSEQ multiplex PCR; TCRdb's table is partial and in-frame only. Of roughly 80,000 clones in the sample, around 90% were seen once. Sequencing was done on a sample of peripheral blood. The receptors come from a human donor in a cohort sampled during active COVID-19.

The gene calls are TRBV4-2 and TRBJ2-2; TRBD2 is a possible D gene (5 bases). This CDR3 contains 15 residues. Germline V lookup: CDR1 LGHNA, CDR2 YNFKEQ. The ends were cut back, 3 bases at V and 1 base at J, with 9 bases in the middle. CDR3 sequence: CASSHTGLNTGELFF. CDR3 DNA sequence: TGTGCCAGCAGCCACACGGGATTGAACACCGGGGAGCTGTTTTTT.

The rearrangement joins TRBV2 to TRBJ2-6; D is perhaps TRBD1 (6 bases). The germline gives CDR1 SNHLY, CDR2 FYNNEI. This CDR3 has 15 residues. V dropped 7 bases and J dropped 4 bases, with 14 bases sitting between them. The DNA of the CDR3 is TGTGCCAGCACCTACAGGGATAACGGGGCCAACGTCCTGACTTTC. It translates to CASTYRDNGANVLTF.

The chain uses TRBV13 and TRBJ2-2, with 11 bases fitting TRBD2. There are 19 residues in the CDR3. The V gene end was trimmed by 2 bases and the J gene end by 7 bases; junction bases not matched to a gene: 15. CDR1 and CDR2 from the germline V gene are PRHDT and FYEKMQ (reference sequence). Written as DNA, the CDR3 is TGTGCCAGCAGCTTATCCCCTGGGATAGCGGGGGGGATTATCGGGGAGCTGTTTTTT. Residues: CASSLSPGIAGGIIGELFF.